The 19 T cell receptor beta chains below come from one sample, sequenced in a study of control samples from healthy donors and cancer patients (TCRdb year 2020). Preparation of the library involved the immunoSEQ multiplex PCR assay. TCRdb holds this immuneACCESS table with in-frame rearrangements only. Some clones are missing; in checked studies, unresolved V genes explain under half, and the rest has no known cause. Counted in this sample were roughly 120,000 clones; 85% to 95% of them appeared once. In total, the top ten clones hold about 1.5% of the sample. Specimen: PBMCs. These receptors all stem from a man aged 50 or older with head and neck cancer.

V gene TRBV7-2 combines with J gene TRBJ1-2; tentative D call: TRBD1 (6 bases). In germline, CDR1 is SGHTA, CDR2 FQGNSA. The V and J ends lost 5 bases and 2 bases respectively, with 18 bases between them. The CDR3 runs to 16 residues. CDR3 amino acids: CASSLSSGALNYGYTF. The CDR3, as DNA: TGTGCCAGCAGCCTAAGCTCAGGGGCGTTGAACTATGGCTACACCTTC.

V gene TRBV6-2 or TRBV6-3 combines with J gene TRBJ1-1; D is unresolved. This CDR3 is built from 16 residues. The germline V gene encodes CDR1 MNHEY and CDR2 SVGEGT. The germline V and J ends were trimmed by 0 bases and 0 bases, with 11 bases remaining between them. DNA for the CDR3: TGTGCCAGCAGTTACTCCTCCTGGGGTTTGAACACTGAAGCTTTCTTT. Translating gives CASSYSSWGLNTEAFF.

V gene TRBV9 combines with J gene TRBJ1-1; a weak D match, TRBD1 (5 bases). Germline CDR1 and CDR2: SGDLS and YYNGEE. The CDR3 covers 17 residues. V was cut by 1 base and J by 2 bases, with 18 bases left in between. In nucleotides, the CDR3 is TGTGCCAGCAGCGTACGACGCCTCGGGGGGGTCAACACTGAAGCTTTCTTT. It codes for CASSVRRLGGVNTEAFF.

The rearrangement links TRBV5-1 to TRBJ1-2; 9 positions agree with TRBD1. This CDR3 contains 16 residues. The germline gives CDR1 SGHRS, CDR2 YFSETQ. The trim removed 0 bases at V and 4 bases at J, leaving 7 bases unmatched. This CDR3 reads CASSLGGQGALYGYTF. CDR3 nucleotides: TGCGCCAGCAGCTTGGGGGGACAGGGAGCCCTCTATGGCTACACCTTC.

The chain has TRBV4-3 and TRBJ1-1; D remains unclear. Germline CDR1 LGHNA, CDR2 YSLEER. This CDR3 has 14 amino acids. V gave up 0 bases and J gave up 4 bases, with 9 bases separating them. CDR3 region: CASSQEWGSTEAFF. The CDR3, as DNA: TGCGCCAGCAGCCAAGAGTGGGGATCCACTGAAGCTTTCTTT.

Here the CDR3 reads CASSLPSPPTQYF. CDR3 nucleotide sequence: TGTGCCAGCAGCCTCCCGTCGCCACCTACGCAGTATTTT. The gene calls are TRBV3-1 (or the pseudogene TRBV3-2) and TRBJ2-3; no clear D. V gave up 4 bases and J gave up 8 bases, with 13 bases separating them. This CDR3 is built from 13 residues. The germline CDR1 and CDR2 sequences are LGHDT and YNNKEL (reference sequence).

This chain uses TRBV7-2 with TRBJ1-2; D is perhaps TRBD1 (6 bases). Deletions cut 5 bases from V and 3 bases from J, with 16 bases between. Germline V gives CDR1 SGHTA, CDR2 FQGNSA. The CDR3 covers 15 residues. The DNA for the CDR3 is TGTGCCAGCAGCCTCGAACAGGGCGCGGACTATGGCTACACCTTC. It encodes CASSLEQGADYGYTF. The variable domain in full, with the rest retrieved from reference TRBV7-2 and TRBJ1-2, is GAGVSQSPSNKVTEKGKDVELRCDPISGHTALYWYRQSLGQGLEFLIYFQGNSAPDKSGLPSDRFSAERTGGSVSTLTIQRTQQEDSAVYLCASSLEQGADYGYTFGSGTRLTVV.

The V gene is TRBV9, the J gene TRBJ2-2; the match to TRBD1 covers 7 bases. V lost 4 bases to trimming and J lost 8 bases; unmatched junction nucleotides: 2. The CDR3 is 12 amino acids. Germline CDR1 is SGDLS and CDR2 is YYNGEE. CDR3 sequence (DNA): TGTGCCAGCAGCTCCAGGGGGGGGGAGCTGTTTTTT. Translation gives CASSSRGGELFF.

The rearrangement uses TRBV28 and TRBJ2-7, with no clear D. The CDR3 sequence is 12 residues long. Trimming took 3 bases from V and 6 from J, leaving 9 bases between them. Germline lookup yields CDR1 MDHEN and CDR2 SYDVKM. The CDR3 region has the DNA TGTGCCAGCAGTTTTTCCCGACCCGAGCAGTACTTC. This translates into CASSFSRPEQYF.

V and J are TRBV27 and TRBJ1-5; the match to TRBD1 covers 10 bases. V gave up 4 bases and J gave up 7 bases; unmatched junction bases: 7. This CDR3 is built from 15 residues. Germline V gene lookup returns CDR1 MNHEY and CDR2 SMNVEV (reference sequence). The CDR3 DNA is TGTGCCAGCAGTTCCCCGGGACAGGGGATGCAGCCCCAGCATTTT. It is translated as CASSSPGQGMQPQHF.

The V call is TRBV5-8, the J call TRBJ1-1; no definite D call. This CDR3 is 11 amino acids long. The V end lost 5 bases, the J end lost 2 bases, and 4 bases lay between the germline ends. CDR1 and CDR2 (germline): SGHTS, YDEGEE. The CDR3 DNA is TGTGCCAGCAGATTTAACACTGAAGCTTTCTTT. Protein: CASRFNTEAFF.

CDR3 sequence: CASSPSGTLNYGYTF. CDR3 nucleotides: TGTGCCAGCAGCCCCTCCGGGACCCTGAACTATGGCTACACCTTC. The rearrangement uses TRBV7-8 and TRBJ1-2, with a possible D match to TRBD1 (5 bases). Trimming stripped 5 bases from V and 2 bases from J, with 15 bases between. CDR1 is SGHVS and CDR2 is FQNEAQ in the germline V gene. The CDR3 covers 15 residues.

The chain combines TRBV10-3 with TRBJ2-2, with D unresolved. CDR1 and CDR2 from the germline V gene are ENHRY and SYGVKD. The germline V and J ends were trimmed by 9 bases and 1 base, with 12 bases remaining between them. The CDR3 extends over 14 amino acids. The CDR3 region is CAIGSDLNTGELFF. CDR3 in DNA: TGTGCCATTGGATCCGATCTGAACACCGGGGAGCTGTTTTTT.

The chain links TRBV9 to TRBJ2-3; D tentatively reads TRBD1 or TRBD2 (5 bases each). Germline V gives CDR1 SGDLS, CDR2 YYNGEE. The CDR3 consists of 13 residues. The germline V and J ends were trimmed by 6 bases and 6 bases, with 14 bases remaining between them. In nucleotides, the CDR3 is TGTGCCAGCAAGGACGGGGCGGAGGATACGCAGTATTTT. Residues: CASKDGAEDTQYF.

The chain employs TRBV6-5 and TRBJ1-6; the D gene is possibly TRBD1 (5 bases). The V and J ends lost 8 bases and 13 bases respectively, with 18 bases between them. Germline V gene data show CDR1 as MNHEY and CDR2 as SVGAGI. CDR3 length: 13 amino acids. In DNA, the CDR3 is TGTGCCAGCTCCCGGGACGGACCCTTTCCCCTCCACTTT. Protein sequence: CASSRDGPFPLHF.

The chain employs TRBV6-4 and TRBJ2-3; D remains unclear. Germline V gene sequence: CDR1 MRHNA, CDR2 SNTAGT. The CDR3 consists of 13 residues. V shed 11 bases and J shed 4 bases, with 16 bases lying between them. The CDR3 is CAPRLAPPDTQYF. The CDR3 region has the DNA TGTGCCCCGCGGCTCGCGCCCCCAGATACGCAGTATTTT.

This chain joins TRBV29-1 and TRBJ2-7, with D tentatively TRBD1 (5 bases). Per germline, CDR1 SQVTM and CDR2 ANQGSEA. The CDR3 has 12 amino acids. V was shortened by 5 bases and J by 6 bases, with 14 bases between the two germline ends. The CDR3 DNA is TGCAGCGTTTTCGGGCAGGGCGGCGAGCAGTACTTC. Its translation: CSVFGQGGEQYF.

The rearrangement links TRBV7-8 to TRBJ1-1; 7 positions agree with TRBD1. The V gene end was trimmed by 2 bases and the J gene end by 10 bases; junction bases not matched to a gene: 19. Germline V gives CDR1 SGHVS, CDR2 FQNEAQ. The CDR3 covers 17 residues. CDR3 coding DNA: TGTGCCAGCAGCTTATACCTTAGTCCGGGTCGTTCAGGGGGAGCTTTCTTT. This encodes CASSLYLSPGRSGGAFF.

The chain recombines TRBV6-5 with TRBJ1-5; the D is unclear. The germline CDR1 and CDR2 sequences are MNHEY and SVGAGI. This CDR3 region has 15 residues. With 6 bases removed from V and 0 bases from J, the gap between germline ends came to 12 bases. The CDR3 nucleotides are TGTGCCAGCAGATCAGATCCGAATAGCAATCAGCCCCAGCATTTT. Its translation: CASRSDPNSNQPQHF.